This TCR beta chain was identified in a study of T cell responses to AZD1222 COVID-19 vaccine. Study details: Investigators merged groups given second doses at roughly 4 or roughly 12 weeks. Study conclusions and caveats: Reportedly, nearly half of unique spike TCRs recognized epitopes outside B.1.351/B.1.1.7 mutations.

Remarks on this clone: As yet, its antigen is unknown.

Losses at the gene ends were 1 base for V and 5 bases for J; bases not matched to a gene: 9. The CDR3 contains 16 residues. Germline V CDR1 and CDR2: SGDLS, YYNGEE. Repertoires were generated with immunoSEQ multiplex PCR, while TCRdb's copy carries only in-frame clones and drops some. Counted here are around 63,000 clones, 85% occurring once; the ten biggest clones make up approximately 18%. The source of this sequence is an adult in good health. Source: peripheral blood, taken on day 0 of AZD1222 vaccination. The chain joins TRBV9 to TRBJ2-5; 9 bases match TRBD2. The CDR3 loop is CASSVPQGLAGETQYF. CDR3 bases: TGTGCCAGCAGCGTACCCCAGGGACTAGCTGGGGAGACCCAGTACTTC.